A single sample gave rise to the 20 T cell receptor beta chains below, sequenced in a study of PD-1 blockade in classical Hodgkin lymphoma. Some clones are missing from TCRdb's copy, which holds only in-frame ones; the method was immunoSEQ multiplex PCR. The sample includes 13,000 to 15,000 clones, roughly 80% of them seen just once. Each and every patient relapsed after autologous stem cell transplantation, and patients got differing brentuximab vedotin exposure. This specimen consisted of peripheral blood mononuclear cells (PBMCs), obtained at baseline. Receptors originate from a human donor with classical Hodgkin lymphoma.

This clone was seen just once. The J gene is TRBJ1-1, the V gene TRBV13; D remains unclear. CDR3 length: 15 residues. Germline loops: CDR1 PRHDT, CDR2 FYEKMQ (reference sequence). V dropped 1 base and J dropped 0 bases, with 9 bases sitting between them. The CDR3 loop is CASSLVSDMNTEAFF. CDR3 DNA: TGTGCCAGCAGCTTAGTTTCAGACATGAACACTGAAGCTTTCTTT.

The chain links TRBV7-2 to TRBJ2-3; tentatively, D is TRBD2 (6 bases). The CDR3 is 14 residues long. Germline V gene data show CDR1 as SGHTA and CDR2 as FQGNSA. Trimming removed 4 bases from V and 3 bases from J, with 11 bases in between. CDR3 DNA sequence: TGTGCCAGCAGCTCGAATGGGGGGACAGATACGCAGTATTTT. Encoded protein: CASSSNGGTDTQYF.

The rearrangement joins TRBV2 to TRBJ1-2; D gene ambiguous. Per germline, CDR1 SNHLY and CDR2 FYNNEI. V shed 2 bases and J shed 7 bases, with 11 bases lying between them. The CDR3 length is 13 residues. The CDR3 loop reads CASSESALGGYTF. The CDR3 nucleotides are TGTGCCAGCAGTGAATCGGCCCTCGGTGGCTACACCTTC.

To note about this clone: A read error may explain this, as a much larger clone is one base away. The rearrangement joins TRBV6-1 to TRBJ2-5, with a tentative D call TRBD2 (5 bases). Trimming took off 4 bases at V and 1 base at J, with 19 bases between the two ends. This CDR3 contains 17 residues. The germline V gene has CDR1 MNHNS and CDR2 SASEGT. The CDR3 DNA reads TGTGCCAGCAGTGGACTTACTAGTCTCAATGTCCAAGAGACCCAGTACTTC. Amino acid sequence: CASSGLTSLNVQETQYF.

The chain recombines TRBV5-6 with TRBJ2-5, with D unclear. Germline loops: CDR1 SGHDT, CDR2 YYEEEE. The V end was cut by 4 bases, the J end by 1 base, with 11 bases between. The CDR3 contains 14 residues. CDR3 nucleotide sequence: TGTGCCAGCAGCCCAGCAGATTTCCAAGAGACCCAGTACTTC. Protein product: CASSPADFQETQYF. Together with reference TRBV5-6 and TRBJ2-5, the CDR3 gives the full variable domain: DAGVTQSPTHLIKTRGQQVTLRCSPKSGHDTVSWYQQALGQGPQFIFQYYEEEERQRGNFPDRFSGHQFPNYSSELNVNALLLGDSALYLCASSPADFQETQYFGPGTRLLVL.

This clone was detected only a few times. This chain links TRBV11-3 with TRBJ2-3, with a tentative D call TRBD2 (5 bases). CDR1 SGHNT and CDR2 YENEEA come from the germline V gene. V lost 2 bases and J lost 4, with 10 bases in between. CDR3 length: 14 amino acids. Here the CDR3 DNA reads TGTGCCAGCAGCTTAAGACTACGGTCAGATACGCAGTATTTT. Amino acids: CASSLRLRSDTQYF.

Details on this clone: One end of the junction varies from germline; a read error may be responsible. The chain carries TRBV27 and TRBJ2-3, with D perhaps matching TRBD2 (5 bases). This CDR3 contains 14 residues. Germline V lookup: CDR1 MNHEY, CDR2 SMNVEV (reference sequence). CDR3 region: CASNLASRTDTQYF. DNA of the CDR3: TGTGCCAGCAATTTAGCGTCCCGGACAGATACGCAGTATTTT.

The chain couples TRBV7-9 to TRBJ1-1; weak D call: TRBD1 (6 bases). Trimming pared 10 bases from V and 3 bases from J, leaving 18 bases between. CDR3 length: 14 residues. Germline CDR1 and CDR2: SEHNR and FQNEAQ (reference sequence). CDR3 bases: TGTGCCACCAACAAGCAGGGGCCAGACACTGAAGCTTTCTTT. Encoded protein: CATNKQGPDTEAFF.

The chain employs TRBV18 and TRBJ2-7; tentatively, D is TRBD2 (6 bases). Trimming removed 3 bases from V and 3 bases from J, with 12 bases in between. From germline, CDR1 is KGHSH and CDR2 LQKENI. CDR3 length equals 14 residues. In nucleotides, the CDR3 is TGTGCCAGCTCACCTGTAGGAGGGGTCTACGAGCAGTACTTC. Protein product: CASSPVGGVYEQYF. Supplemented by reference TRBV18 and TRBJ2-7, the full variable domain reads NAGVMQNPRHLVRRRGQEARLRCSPMKGHSHVYWYRQLPEEGLKFMVYLQKENIIDESGMPKERFSAEFPKEGPSILRIQQVVRGDSAAYFCASSPVGGVYEQYFGPGTRLTVT.

V gene TRBV18 combines with J gene TRBJ2-1; D may correspond to TRBD1 or TRBD2 (6 bases each). This CDR3 contains 15 residues. The V and J ends lost 2 bases and 6 bases respectively, with 14 bases between them. Per germline, CDR1 KGHSH and CDR2 LQKENI. Here the CDR3 reads CASSPTGAGGNEQFF. For the CDR3, the DNA is TGTGCCAGCTCACCAACGGGGGCTGGGGGCAATGAGCAGTTCTTC.

The DNA of the CDR3 is TGTGCCAGCAGCTTATGGGGCAGGGGATACTACGAGCAGTACTTC. Translation: CASSLWGRGYYEQYF. The chain recombines TRBV13 with TRBJ2-7, with D tentatively TRBD1 (6 bases). The V end lost 2 bases, the J end lost 3 bases, and 14 bases lay between the germline ends. CDR3 size: 15 residues. Germline V gene data show CDR1 as PRHDT and CDR2 as FYEKMQ (reference sequence).

The V and J genes are TRBV7-3 and TRBJ2-1; TRBD2 matches 12 bases. The ends lost 1 base at V and 8 bases at J; junction bases unmatched: 3. The CDR3 length is 15 residues. Germline CDR1 SGHTA, CDR2 FQGTGA. CDR3 residues: CASSLMGLAGDEQFF. The CDR3 bases are TGTGCCAGCAGCTTAATGGGACTAGCGGGCGATGAGCAGTTCTTC.

J is TRBJ2-7 and V is TRBV19; D is ambiguous. The germline CDR1 and CDR2 sequences are LNHDA and SQIVND (reference sequence). This CDR3 spans 13 amino acids. The ends were cut back, 1 base at V and 4 bases at J, with 8 bases in the middle. The CDR3 is CASSIAPEYEQYF. In DNA, the CDR3 is TGTGCCAGTAGTATAGCCCCTGAGTACGAGCAGTACTTC.

The gene calls are TRBV18 and TRBJ2-5; the D gene is possibly TRBD1 (6 bases). From germline, CDR1 is KGHSH and CDR2 LQKENI. This CDR3 spans 14 amino acids. V was shortened by 8 bases and J by 7 bases, with 20 bases between the two germline ends. The CDR3 spells CASTPTGQDGTQYF. The CDR3 DNA reads as TGTGCCAGCACCCCAACGGGACAAGACGGGACCCAGTACTTC.

This clone was picked up a small number of times. This chain's CDR3 is CASSDWTSSYEQYF. The CDR3 DNA reads TGTGCCAGCAGTGACTGGACATCATCCTACGAGCAGTACTTC. The rearrangement uses TRBV2 and TRBJ2-7, with D tentatively TRBD1 (5 bases). Trimming took off 3 bases at V and 1 base at J, with 10 bases between the two ends. The germline CDR1 and CDR2 sequences are SNHLY and FYNNEI. The CDR3 loop spans 14 amino acids. The full variable domain, rest sourced from reference TRBV2 and TRBJ2-7, is EPEVTQTPSHQVTQMGQEVILRCVPISNHLYFYWYRQILGQKVEFLVSFYNNEISEKSEIFDDQFSVERPDGSNFTLKIRSTKLEDSAMYFCASSDWTSSYEQYFGPGTRLTVT.

The chain combines TRBV9 with TRBJ1-2; 8 positions agree with TRBD1. With V trimmed by 1 base and J by 3 bases, 8 bases remained unmatched. In germline, CDR1 is SGDLS, CDR2 YYNGEE. The CDR3 is 16 residues long. The CDR3 loop reads CASSVRPLTGDYGYTF. CDR3 DNA sequence: TGTGCCAGCAGCGTACGTCCCCTGACAGGGGACTATGGCTACACCTTC.

The gene calls are TRBV9 and TRBJ2-1, with D possibly TRBD1 on 6 matching bases. This CDR3 comprises 16 residues. Germline loops: CDR1 SGDLS, CDR2 YYNGEE. V was shortened by 0 bases and J by 6 bases, with 16 bases between the two germline ends. The CDR3 loop reads CASSVDKGVGSNEQFF. CDR3 nucleotides: TGTGCCAGCAGCGTAGATAAGGGGGTGGGAAGCAATGAGCAGTTCTTC.

The chain couples TRBV27 to TRBJ2-1; no firm D call. CDR1 and CDR2 (germline): MNHEY, SMNVEV (reference sequence). The V end was cut by 5 bases, the J end by 2 bases, with 7 bases between. The length of the CDR3 is 13 residues. DNA for the CDR3: TGTGCCAGCAGTCCTAGACCCTACAATGAGCAGTTCTTC. Translating gives CASSPRPYNEQFF.

The J gene is TRBJ2-7, the V gene TRBV2; D possibly corresponds to TRBD1 (6 bases). This CDR3 comprises 13 residues. Germline values: CDR1 SNHLY, CDR2 FYNNEI. Trimming shortened V by 6 bases and J by 0 bases, and 9 bases separated the two germline ends. CDR3: CASRQGSSYEQYF. The CDR3 nucleotides are TGTGCCAGCAGACAGGGTAGCTCCTACGAGCAGTACTTC.

The chain recombines TRBV7-9 with TRBJ2-3; either TRBD1 or TRBD2 may fit D (6 bases each). CDR1 SEHNR and CDR2 FQNEAQ come from the germline V gene (reference sequence). The V end was cut by 7 bases, the J end by 4 bases, with 12 bases between. The CDR3 is 13 residues long. CDR3 DNA sequence: TGTGCCAGCATCGCCGGGGGCCCAGATACGCAGTATTTT. As protein: CASIAGGPDTQYF.